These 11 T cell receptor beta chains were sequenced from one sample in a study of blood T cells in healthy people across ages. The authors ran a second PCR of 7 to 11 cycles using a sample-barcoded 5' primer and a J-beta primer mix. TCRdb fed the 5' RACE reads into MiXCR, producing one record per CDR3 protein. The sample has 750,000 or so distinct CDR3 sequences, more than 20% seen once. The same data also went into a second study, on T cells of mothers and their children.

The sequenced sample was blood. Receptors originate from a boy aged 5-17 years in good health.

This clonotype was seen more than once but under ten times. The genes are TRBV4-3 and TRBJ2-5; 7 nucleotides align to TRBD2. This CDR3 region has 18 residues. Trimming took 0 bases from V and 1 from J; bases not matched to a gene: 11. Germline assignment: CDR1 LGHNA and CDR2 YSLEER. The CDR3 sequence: CASSQDRASGLLQETQYF. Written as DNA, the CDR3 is TGCGCCAGCAGCCAAGATCGGGCTAGCGGCCTACTCCAAGAGACCCAGTACTTC.

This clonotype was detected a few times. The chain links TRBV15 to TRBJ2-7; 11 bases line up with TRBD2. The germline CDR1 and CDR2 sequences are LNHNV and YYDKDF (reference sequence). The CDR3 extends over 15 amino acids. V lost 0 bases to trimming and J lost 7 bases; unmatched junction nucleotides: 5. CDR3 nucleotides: TGTGCCACCAGCAGAGATCTAGCGGGAGGAGGGGAGCAGTACTTC. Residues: CATSRDLAGGGEQYF.

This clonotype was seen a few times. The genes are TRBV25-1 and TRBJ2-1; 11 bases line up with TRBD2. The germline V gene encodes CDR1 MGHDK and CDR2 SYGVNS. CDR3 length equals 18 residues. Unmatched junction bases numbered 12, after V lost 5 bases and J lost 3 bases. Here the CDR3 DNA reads TGTGCCAGCAGTACCCTAGCGGGGGGCCGTTATATCTACAATGAGCAGTTCTTC. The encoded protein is CASSTLAGGRYIYNEQFF. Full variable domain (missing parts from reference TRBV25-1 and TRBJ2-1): EADIYQTPRYLVIGTGKKITLECSQTMGHDKMYWYQQDPGMELHLIHYSYGVNSTEKGDLSSESTVSRIRTEHFPLTLESARPSHTSQYLCASSTLAGGRYIYNEQFFGPGTRLTVL.

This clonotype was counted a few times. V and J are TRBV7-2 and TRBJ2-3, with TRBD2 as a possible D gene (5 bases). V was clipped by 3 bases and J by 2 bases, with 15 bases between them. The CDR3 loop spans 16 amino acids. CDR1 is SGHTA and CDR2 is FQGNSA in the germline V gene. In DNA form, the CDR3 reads TGTGCCAGCAGCTTTAGGCGGGTACTTGACACAGATACGCAGTATTTT. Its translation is CASSFRRVLDTDTQYF.

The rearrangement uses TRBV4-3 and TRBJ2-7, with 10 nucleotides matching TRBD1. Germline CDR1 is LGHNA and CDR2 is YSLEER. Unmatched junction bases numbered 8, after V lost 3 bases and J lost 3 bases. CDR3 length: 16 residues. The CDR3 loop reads CASSQSYGQGDYEQYF. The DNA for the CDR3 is TGCGCCAGCAGCCAGTCTTACGGACAGGGGGACTACGAGCAGTACTTC.

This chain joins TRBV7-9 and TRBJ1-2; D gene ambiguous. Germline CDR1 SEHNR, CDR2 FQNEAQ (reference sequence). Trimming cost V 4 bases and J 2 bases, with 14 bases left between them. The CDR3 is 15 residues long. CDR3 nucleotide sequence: TGTGCCAGCAGCTCGCCCATGCAGCCCAACTATGGCTACACCTTC. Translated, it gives CASSSPMQPNYGYTF. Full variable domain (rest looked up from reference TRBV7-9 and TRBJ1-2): DTGVSQNPRHKITKRGQNVTFRCDPISEHNRLYWYRQTLGQGPEFLTYFQNEAQLEKSRLLSDRFSAERPKGSFSTLEIQRTEQGDSAMYLCASSSPMQPNYGYTFGSGTRLTVV.

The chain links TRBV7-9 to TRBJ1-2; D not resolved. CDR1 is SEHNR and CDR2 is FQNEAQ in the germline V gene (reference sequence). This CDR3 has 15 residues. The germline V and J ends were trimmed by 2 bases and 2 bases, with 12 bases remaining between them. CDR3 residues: CASSLIVDGNYGYTF. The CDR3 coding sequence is TGTGCCAGCAGCTTAATTGTGGATGGAAACTATGGCTACACCTTC.

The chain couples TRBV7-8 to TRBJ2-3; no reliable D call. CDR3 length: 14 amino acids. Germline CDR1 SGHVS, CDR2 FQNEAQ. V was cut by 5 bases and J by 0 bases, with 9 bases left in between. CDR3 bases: TGTGCCAGCAGCGTAGGGCTTAGCACAGATACGCAGTATTTT. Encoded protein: CASSVGLSTDTQYF. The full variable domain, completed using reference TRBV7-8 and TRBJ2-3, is GAGVSQSPRYKVAKRGQDVALRCDPISGHVSLFWYQQALGQGPEFLTYFQNEAQLDKSGLPSDRFFAERPEGSVSTLKIQRTQQEDSAVYLCASSVGLSTDTQYFGPGTRLTVL.

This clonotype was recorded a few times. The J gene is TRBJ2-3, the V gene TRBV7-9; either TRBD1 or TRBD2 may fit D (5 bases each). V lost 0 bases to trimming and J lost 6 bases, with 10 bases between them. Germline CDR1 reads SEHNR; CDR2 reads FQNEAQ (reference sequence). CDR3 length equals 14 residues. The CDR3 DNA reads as TGTGCCAGCAGCTTAGCGGGACCCCGGGATACGCAGTATTTT. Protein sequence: CASSLAGPRDTQYF. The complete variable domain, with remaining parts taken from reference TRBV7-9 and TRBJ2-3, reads DTGVSQNPRHKITKRGQNVTFRCDPISEHNRLYWYRQTLGQGPEFLTYFQNEAQLEKSRLLSDRFSAERPKGSFSTLEIQRTEQGDSAMYLCASSLAGPRDTQYFGPGTRLTVL.

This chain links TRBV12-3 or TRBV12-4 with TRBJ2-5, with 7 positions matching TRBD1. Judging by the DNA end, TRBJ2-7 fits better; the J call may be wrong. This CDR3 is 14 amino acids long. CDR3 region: CASSFLQGAYEQYF. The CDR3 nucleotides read TGTGCCAGCAGTTTCTTGCAGGGGGCCTACGAGCAGTACTTC.

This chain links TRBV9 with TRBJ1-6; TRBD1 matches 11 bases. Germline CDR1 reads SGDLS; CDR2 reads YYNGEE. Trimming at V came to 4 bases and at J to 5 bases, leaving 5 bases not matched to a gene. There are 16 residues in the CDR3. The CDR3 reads CASSSRDRGDNSPLHF. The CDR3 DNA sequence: TGTGCCAGCAGCTCCCGGGACAGGGGGGATAATTCACCCCTCCACTTT.